This TCR beta chain was identified in a study of blood T cell repertoires in COVID-19 (dated by TCRdb to about 2020). At the level of the whole study: Collaborator samples came from the United States, Italy and Spain and covered acute and convalescent phases of COVID-19. The repertoires were made available in a free public database intended to serve as a resource for research on the immune response to SARS-CoV-2. The dataset comprised deeply sampled blood TCRbeta repertoires from subjects exposed to, actively infected with, or recovered from COVID-19. Where HLA class I and class II types were available, the types were taken from metadata supplied by the sample provider, not from assay-based typing. The samples were drawn from the first 160 participants of the ongoing ImmuneRACE study and from 1,254 subjects provided by 6 global collaborators. The prospective study material was composed of cDNA or gDNA derived from T cells, B-cell-depleted T cells, or PBMCs. Sample metadata almost always included a de-identified subject ID, COVID-19 status, age in years and sex. What the work shows at the level of the full study, not this receptor alone: The amount of clinical and demographic metadata varied by source and participant and was provided uncurated.

At one collaborating source in Seattle, patients were enrolled during active infection and were followed longitudinally through the course of disease. Each collaborating institution followed its own protocols to collect whole blood in K2EDTA tubes. For TCRbeta analysis, collaborators shipped samples in one of three forms: frozen whole blood, isolated PBMCs, or DNA extracted from either of those sample types. The junction shows trimming of 2 bases on V and 10 bases on J, plus 16 bases between the germline ends. CDR1 and CDR2, per the germline V gene, are SGDLS and YYNGEE. The CDR3 runs 15 amino acids, cysteine and phenylalanine included. Of the read, only the CDR3 DNA is kept; its 45 bases are in frame from base 1. The immunoSEQ Assay, a bias-controlled multiplex PCR, was used to amplify TCRbeta CDR3 regions from genomic DNA. The paper's data handling went like this. Nucleated cell counts per sample were estimated from amplification of reference gene primers within the assay. To quantify the absolute abundance of each unique TCRbeta CDR3 rearrangement, sequence reads were collapsed and filtered. For each sample, productive Simpson clonality was calculated as the square root of Simpson's diversity index over productive rearrangements. The immuneACCESS repertoire file appears here via TCRdb, limited to in-frame rearrangements. These files lack a portion of the clones; in checked studies, under half of the deficit traces to unresolved V genes, and the cause of the others is not known. V and J calls and clone size are copied from that table; D and trimming were computed from the DNA. The sample table records some 58,000 clones; approximately 80% of these occur just once. Together, the top ten hold roughly a tenth of the sample.

As regards this clone: Its antigen has not been determined. There are no base qualities to consult, and no much larger clone falls within one base.

The receptor's source is a man in his fifties or sixties with COVID-19, enrolled during active disease. This chain joins TRBV9 to TRBJ1-6; D gene: possibly TRBD1, on 5 matching bases. Sequenced input: peripheral blood. The encoded CDR3 is CASSVSQGSNSPLHF. The DNA reads as follows: TGTGCCAGCAGCGTCTCCCAGGGAAGCAACTCACCCCTCCACTTT.